This TCR beta chain was recorded in a study of naive and memory T cell subsets. The length of the CDR3 is 16 residues. In germline, CDR1 is MDHEN, CDR2 SYDVKM. Trimming removed 7 bases at V and 0 bases at J, with 13 bases between. The table lists this clonotype with many counts. Treatment: skin biopsy from PPD injection site in Mantoux-positive individual. Reverse transcription used DNase-treated unsorted total RNA, aiming for 1 to 1000 ng. A UMI-containing oligonucleotide was joined by 3' ligation to the TCR cDNA template. Alpha and beta constant region primers primed reverse transcription for blood and skin samples. Four PCR rounds used nested alpha and beta constant region primers plus the SP2 primer. In TCRdb, the UMI-ligation and nested PCR reads were re-called with MiXCR into one record per CDR3 protein. The top ten clones hold under 7.5% of a sample with about 20,000 distinct CDR3 sequences, 9.5% of them seen once.

The rearrangement links TRBV28 to TRBJ2-6, with D unresolved. The receptor was derived from an adult in good health. The material was skin, obtained from a tuberculin skin test site. The CDR3 DNA is TGTGCCAGCATAGGAGACGGAAACTCTGGGGCCAACGTCCTGACTTTC. Protein product: CASIGDGNSGANVLTF.